Below are 15 T cell receptor beta chains sequenced from a single sample in a study of CD8+ T cells in alopecia areata. Following extraction, RNA underwent reverse transcription to cDNA, which served as the sequencing template. The repertoire was sequenced with immunoSEQ multiplex PCR; TCRdb's copy has only in-frame clones and lacks some. The sample includes over 100,000 clones, about 60% of them seen just once. Treatment defined: oral pan-JAK inhibitor, 5-10 mg twice daily. This sample comprised CD8+ T cells sorted from blood, obtained at week 24, from a patient treated with tofacitinib. The receptors derive from a human donor with alopecia areata.

The chain employs TRBV4-2 and TRBJ2-3; TRBD2 matches 9 bases. CDR1 and CDR2 (germline): LGHNA, YNFKEQ. With V trimmed by 0 bases and J by 4 bases, 5 bases remained unmatched. There are 16 residues in the CDR3. The CDR3 reads CASSQEVAGEADTQYF. The CDR3 nucleotides read TGTGCCAGCAGCCAAGAGGTAGCGGGGGAGGCAGATACGCAGTATTTT.

The chain uses TRBV19 and TRBJ2-1; D is ambiguous. CDR1 is LNHDA, CDR2 SQIVND, per germline (reference sequence). The CDR3 length is 15 residues. V lost 6 bases and J 8 bases, leaving 20 bases between the germline ends. The CDR3 DNA is TGTGCCAGTAGCTGGACCCAAACCTCTAGAGATGAGCAGTTCTTC. This sequence encodes CASSWTQTSRDEQFF.

The sample holds a few counts of this clone. This likely traces to a read error, being one base from a far larger clone. The genes are TRBV13 and TRBJ2-7; the D gene is possibly TRBD1 (6 bases). Trimming cost V 4 bases and J 2 bases, with 9 bases left between them. CDR1 and CDR2 (germline): PRHDT, FYEKMQ (reference sequence). The CDR3 totals 13 residues. CDR3 in amino acids: CASSSRQAYEQYF. The CDR3 nucleotides are TGTGCCAGCAGCTCGCGACAGGCCTACGAGCAGTACTTC.

This chain joins TRBV7-9 and TRBJ1-2, with 8 nucleotides matching TRBD1. V trimming: 1 base; J trimming: 6 bases; junction bases outside the gene matches: 7. Germline loops: CDR1 SEHNR, CDR2 FQNEAQ (reference sequence). The CDR3 runs 15 residues. The DNA for the CDR3 is TGTGCCAGCAGCTTAGGGCCAGGGGGCGTGAATGGCTACACCTTC. Translation gives CASSLGPGGVNGYTF.

The V gene is TRBV5-1, the J gene TRBJ1-1; D perhaps matches TRBD1 (5 bases). The V end was cut by 2 bases, the J end by 2 bases, with 16 bases between. CDR1 is SGHRS, CDR2 YFSETQ, per germline. This CDR3 is built from 16 residues. Written as DNA, the CDR3 is TGCGCCAGCAGCTTCGGGGACCTGGCCTTAAACACTGAAGCTTTCTTT. This encodes CASSFGDLALNTEAFF.

The chain has TRBV5-4 and TRBJ2-7; 8 positions match TRBD1. The V gene's germline CDR1 is SGHNT and CDR2 YYREEE (reference sequence). This CDR3 contains 15 residues. With 0 bases clipped from V and 4 bases from J, the junction kept 6 bases outside the gene matches. CDR3: CASSLVGQGFYEQYF. CDR3 coding DNA: TGTGCCAGCAGCTTGGTAGGACAGGGATTTTACGAGCAGTACTTC.

The gene calls are TRBV7-9 and TRBJ1-4, with unresolved D. Germline V gene lookup returns CDR1 SEHNR and CDR2 FQNEAQ (reference sequence). This CDR3 has 16 residues. V shed 2 bases and J shed 0 bases, with 10 bases lying between them. The CDR3 bases are TGTGCCAGCAGCTTATGGGGAGAATCAACTAATGAAAAACTGTTTTTT. The encoded protein is CASSLWGESTNEKLFF. Looking up the rest from reference TRBV7-9 and TRBJ1-4 gives the full variable domain: DTGVSQNPRHKITKRGQNVTFRCDPISEHNRLYWYRQTLGQGPEFLTYFQNEAQLEKSRLLSDRFSAERPKGSFSTLEIQRTEQGDSAMYLCASSLWGESTNEKLFFGSGTQLSVL.

The CDR3 DNA is TGTGCCAGCAGCGTAGCGGCCGAAACTAACTATGGCTACACCTTC. Translating it yields CASSVAAETNYGYTF. The V call is TRBV9, the J call TRBJ1-2; no firm D call. Germline lookup yields CDR1 SGDLS and CDR2 YYNGEE. The ends were cut back, 0 bases at V and 0 bases at J, with 9 bases in the middle. The CDR3 totals 15 residues.

The chain is built from TRBV9 and TRBJ2-7, with a weak D call TRBD1 (5 bases). Per germline, CDR1 SGDLS and CDR2 YYNGEE. The CDR3 totals 14 residues. V was pared by 0 bases and J by 6 bases, with 13 bases between. CDR3 in amino acids: CASSVAAGRSEQYF. The CDR3 DNA is TGTGCCAGCAGCGTAGCGGCAGGGCGGAGCGAGCAGTACTTC.

This chain joins TRBV5-1 and TRBJ1-2; TRBD1 matches 9 bases. V gave up 0 bases and J gave up 4 bases; unmatched junction bases: 1. Germline CDR1 reads SGHRS; CDR2 reads YFSETQ. The CDR3 length is 14 residues. CDR3 sequence: CASSLGDRAYGYTF. The CDR3 coding sequence is TGCGCCAGCAGCTTGGGGGACAGGGCCTATGGCTACACCTTC.

The chain is built from TRBV2 and TRBJ2-7; 8 nucleotides agree with TRBD1. The J segment lost 6 bases and the V segment lost 6 bases, leaving 10 bases of the junction unmatched. There are 14 residues in the CDR3. Germline loops: CDR1 SNHLY, CDR2 FYNNEI. CDR3 region: CASSPGRGPAEQYF. CDR3 sequence (DNA): TGTGCCAGCAGCCCCGGCAGGGGGCCCGCCGAGCAGTACTTC.

The chain uses TRBV19 and TRBJ2-5; D perhaps matches TRBD2 (5 bases). Germline CDR1 and CDR2: LNHDA and SQIVND (reference sequence). The CDR3 consists of 15 residues. The V gene lost 3 bases and the J gene lost 0 bases, with 11 bases spanning the gap. CDR3 loop: CASSIGLRDQETQYF. CDR3 DNA: TGTGCCAGTAGTATTGGACTGCGGGACCAAGAGACCCAGTACTTC.

The chain uses TRBV27 and TRBJ2-7; 7 bases are shared with TRBD2. CDR3 length equals 14 residues. The V gene's germline CDR1 is MNHEY and CDR2 SMNVEV (reference sequence). With 7 bases clipped from V and 3 bases from J, the junction kept 9 bases outside the gene matches. This CDR3 is CASKETSVNYEQYF. CDR3 nucleotide sequence: TGTGCCAGCAAGGAAACTAGCGTGAACTACGAGCAGTACTTC.

This clone was seen more than once but under ten times. The chain is built from TRBV6-6 and TRBJ2-3; D remains ambiguous. The CDR3 consists of 15 residues. Trimming removed 7 bases from V and 0 bases from J, with 14 bases in between. Germline V gene lookup returns CDR1 MNHNY and CDR2 SVGAGI (reference sequence). The CDR3 region has the DNA TGTGCCAGCACCGTCCTTGGGATCAGCACAGATACGCAGTATTTT. Encoded protein: CASTVLGISTDTQYF.

This rearrangement joins TRBV27 to TRBJ2-7; TRBD1 matches at 7 bases. The ends lost 7 bases at V and 2 bases at J; junction bases unmatched: 8. The CDR3 covers 14 residues. The germline gives CDR1 MNHEY, CDR2 SMNVEV (reference sequence). The CDR3 nucleotides read TGTGCCAGCATCCCCGGGCAGGGGGCCTACGAGCAGTACTTC. The encoded protein is CASIPGQGAYEQYF.